The source of this T cell receptor beta chain is a study of cytomegalovirus exposure and HLA in healthy donors. Vbeta (60) and Jbeta (13) primers were used in the PCR. The data were produced by immunoSEQ multiplex PCR, yet TCRdb's version contains in-frame clones alone and is incomplete. The sample lists 200,000 to 250,000 clones; over 60% were seen once. With V trimmed by 1 base and J by 5 bases, 5 bases remained unmatched. In germline, CDR1 is LGHNA, CDR2 YSLEER. The CDR3 spans 15 residues. The chain is built from TRBV4-3 and TRBJ2-1; 7 bases match TRBD2. This clonotype was sampled from a man aged 18-30 years in good health and CMV-seronegative. The sequenced material came from PBMCs. The CDR3 DNA follows: TGCGCCAGCAGCCAAGCGGGACTAACCAACAATGAGCAGTTCTTC. It encodes CASSQAGLTNNEQFF.